The rows below give T cell receptor beta chains drawn from one sample of a study of cytomegalovirus exposure and HLA in healthy donors. Some clones are missing from TCRdb's copy, which holds only in-frame ones; the method was immunoSEQ multiplex PCR. The repertoire consists of some 200,000 clones, with about four fifths occurring once and the leading ten covering around 0.1%. The source material was PBMCs. The receptors were gathered from a boy aged 2 to 10 in good health and CMV-seronegative. Both conserved end residues are part of each CDR3. The order of the fields is V gene, J gene, clone size, D gene, CDR3 protein, CDR3 DNA. The D gene is left open where the match is weak. Where a row states a size, it is once, few, many or the class of an expanded clone; other rows omit it.

V gene: TRBV11-2
J gene: TRBJ1-3
clone size: NA
D gene: NA
CDR3 protein: CASSLRDTDSGNTIYF
CDR3 DNA: TGTGCCAGCAGCCTCCGGGACACCGACTCTGGAAACACCATATATTTT

V gene: TRBV7-9
J gene: TRBJ2-7
clone size: once
D gene: TRBD1
CDR3 protein: CASSPDRVRYEQYF
CDR3 DNA: TGTGCCAGCAGCCCAGACAGGGTCAGGTACGAGCAGTACTTC

V gene: TRBV7-2
J gene: TRBJ2-5
clone size: once
D gene: NA
CDR3 protein: CASSLGRGALEIKTQYF
CDR3 DNA: TGTGCCAGCAGCTTAGGTCGGGGGGCGCTAGAAATAAAGACCCAGTACTTC

V gene: TRBV4-3
J gene: TRBJ1-2
clone size: NA
D gene: NA
CDR3 protein: CASSQVLDRTYYGYTF
CDR3 DNA: TGCGCCAGCAGCCAAGTCTTAGACAGGACCTACTATGGCTACACCTTC

V gene: TRBV28
J gene: TRBJ2-7
clone size: NA
D gene: TRBD1
CDR3 protein: CASRDLGTGGARSSYEQYF
CDR3 DNA: TGTGCCAGCAGGGACTTGGGGACAGGGGGCGCGAGAAGCTCCTACGAGCAGTACTTC

V gene: TRBV2
J gene: TRBJ2-7
clone size: NA
D gene: NA
CDR3 protein: CASSERGGSYEQYF
CDR3 DNA: TGTGCCAGCAGTGAGCGAGGGGGAAGCTACGAGCAGTACTTC

V gene: TRBV7-6
J gene: TRBJ1-4
clone size: NA
D gene: TRBD1
CDR3 protein: CASSPGQGTFWEKLFF
CDR3 DNA: TGTGCCAGCAGCCCGGGACAGGGTACCTTCTGGGAAAAACTGTTTTTT

V gene: TRBV7-2
J gene: TRBJ2-7
clone size: NA
D gene: TRBD2
CDR3 protein: CASSHSGGHYEQYF
CDR3 DNA: TGTGCCAGCTCCCACAGCGGGGGACACTACGAGCAGTACTTC

V gene: TRBV5-1
J gene: TRBJ1-2
clone size: once
D gene: TRBD1
CDR3 protein: CASSQGTGGVSGYTF
CDR3 DNA: TGCGCCAGCAGTCAAGGGACAGGGGGCGTGAGTGGCTACACCTTC

V gene: TRBV7-9
J gene: TRBJ1-6
clone size: once
D gene: NA
CDR3 protein: CASSSTQERYNSPLHF
CDR3 DNA: TGTGCCAGCAGCTCAACCCAAGAGCGGTATAATTCACCCCTCCACTTT

V gene: TRBV18
J gene: TRBJ2-5
clone size: NA
D gene: NA
CDR3 protein: CASSPLPRETQYF
CDR3 DNA: TGTGCCAGCTCACCACTACCCAGGGAGACCCAGTACTTC

V gene: TRBV6-6
J gene: TRBJ1-1
clone size: NA
D gene: NA
CDR3 protein: CASMEQSNTEAFF
CDR3 DNA: TGTGCCAGCATGGAGCAGTCGAACACTGAAGCTTTCTTT

V gene: TRBV5-8
J gene: TRBJ1-1
clone size: NA
D gene: NA
CDR3 protein: CASSISAGGGGIGAWTEAFF
CDR3 DNA: TGTGCCAGCAGTATCTCTGCGGGGGGTGGGGGAATCGGGGCGTGGACTGAAGCTTTCTTT

V gene: TRBV6-5
J gene: TRBJ2-7
clone size: NA
D gene: TRBD1
CDR3 protein: CASSRGQGLYEQYF
CDR3 DNA: TGTGCCAGCAGTAGGGGACAGGGTTTATACGAGCAGTACTTC

V gene: TRBV30
J gene: TRBJ1-5
clone size: NA
D gene: TRBD1
CDR3 protein: CAWGTGGRRNQPQHF
CDR3 DNA: TGTGCCTGGGGGACAGGGGGACGGCGCAATCAGCCCCAGCATTTT

V gene: TRBV27
J gene: TRBJ2-7
clone size: NA
D gene: NA
CDR3 protein: CASIPSRRGGAAYEQYF
CDR3 DNA: TGTGCCAGCATACCTAGTAGAAGGGGGGGGGCCGCCTACGAGCAGTACTTC

V gene: TRBV6-6
J gene: TRBJ2-3
clone size: NA
D gene: NA
CDR3 protein: CASRQEADTQYF
CDR3 DNA: TGTGCCAGCAGACAAGAGGCAGATACGCAGTATTTT

V gene: TRBV7-2
J gene: TRBJ2-7
clone size: NA
D gene: TRBD1
CDR3 protein: CASSLGTGGLYEQYF
CDR3 DNA: TGTGCCAGCAGCCTCGGGACAGGGGGACTCTACGAGCAGTACTTC

V gene: TRBV7-9
J gene: TRBJ1-1
clone size: once
D gene: TRBD1
CDR3 protein: CASSFRTGNTEAFF
CDR3 DNA: TGTGCCAGCAGCTTCAGGACAGGGAACACTGAAGCTTTCTTT

V gene: TRBV30
J gene: TRBJ1-2
clone size: once
D gene: TRBD1
CDR3 protein: CAWSEDRARGYTF
CDR3 DNA: TGTGCCTGGAGTGAAGACAGGGCTAGGGGCTACACCTTC

V gene: TRBV2
J gene: TRBJ2-3
clone size: NA
D gene: NA
CDR3 protein: CASSEALGGGTDTQYF
CDR3 DNA: TGTGCCAGCAGTGAAGCGCTTGGAGGGGGCACAGATACGCAGTATTTT

V gene: TRBV5-1
J gene: TRBJ2-7
clone size: once
D gene: NA
CDR3 protein: CASSLIPYSSSYEQYF
CDR3 DNA: TGCGCCAGCAGCTTGATACCCTACAGCAGCTCCTACGAGCAGTACTTC

V gene: TRBV7-2
J gene: TRBJ2-7
clone size: NA
D gene: NA
CDR3 protein: CASSFRGAPNEQYF
CDR3 DNA: TGTGCCAGCAGCTTCCGGGGGGCCCCAAACGAGCAGTACTTC

V gene: TRBV6-5
J gene: TRBJ1-6
clone size: NA
D gene: TRBD1
CDR3 protein: CASSVQGQGLTPLHF
CDR3 DNA: TGTGCCAGCAGTGTACAGGGACAGGGTCTTACACCCCTCCACTTT

V gene: TRBV6-1
J gene: TRBJ2-3
clone size: NA
D gene: TRBD2
CDR3 protein: CASMQRGGLGTQYF
CDR3 DNA: TGTGCCAGCATGCAGCGGGGGGGCCTGGGTACGCAGTATTTT

V gene: TRBV2
J gene: TRBJ1-1
clone size: NA
D gene: NA
CDR3 protein: CASTSRVGDTEAFF
CDR3 DNA: TGTGCCAGCACTAGTAGGGTCGGGGACACTGAAGCTTTCTTT

V gene: TRBV21-1
J gene: TRBJ1-1
clone size: few
D gene: NA
CDR3 protein: CASSNKTGKATEAFF
CDR3 DNA: TGTGCCAGCAGCAACAAGACAGGGAAAGCCACTGAAGCTTTCTTT

V gene: TRBV6-1
J gene: TRBJ2-6
clone size: NA
D gene: NA
CDR3 protein: CASSPLSGANVLTF
CDR3 DNA: TGTGCCAGCAGCCCCCTATCTGGGGCCAACGTCCTGACTTTC

V gene: TRBV19
J gene: TRBJ1-2
clone size: NA
D gene: TRBD1
CDR3 protein: CASNDDRDGYTF
CDR3 DNA: TGTGCCAGTAACGATGACAGGGATGGCTACACCTTC

V gene: TRBV5-4
J gene: TRBJ2-7
clone size: NA
D gene: NA
CDR3 protein: CASSLQWTAVTFYEQYF
CDR3 DNA: TGTGCCAGCAGCTTGCAGTGGACAGCGGTAACATTCTACGAGCAGTACTTC

V gene: TRBV7-2
J gene: TRBJ2-1
clone size: NA
D gene: NA
CDR3 protein: CASSLAGGLGSYNEQFF
CDR3 DNA: TGTGCCAGCAGCTTAGCGGGGGGGCTCGGCTCCTACAATGAGCAGTTCTTC

V gene: TRBV4-3
J gene: TRBJ2-5
clone size: NA
D gene: NA
CDR3 protein: CASSQDWAGPLETQYF
CDR3 DNA: TGCGCCAGCAGCCAAGATTGGGCGGGTCCTCTCGAGACCCAGTACTTC

V gene: TRBV5-5
J gene: TRBJ2-1
clone size: NA
D gene: NA
CDR3 protein: CASSFVRNEQFF
CDR3 DNA: TGTGCCAGCAGCTTTGTTCGTAATGAGCAGTTCTTC

V gene: TRBV20-1
J gene: TRBJ2-7
clone size: few
D gene: NA
CDR3 protein: CSASQTSEQYF
CDR3 DNA: TGCAGTGCCTCACAGACTAGCGAGCAGTACTTC

V gene: TRBV9
J gene: TRBJ1-1
clone size: NA
D gene: NA
CDR3 protein: CASSVMGQAREAFF
CDR3 DNA: TGTGCCAGCAGCGTAATGGGGCAGGCCAGGGAAGCTTTCTTT

V gene: TRBV6-1
J gene: TRBJ1-5
clone size: few
D gene: NA
CDR3 protein: CASIREAAVNQPQHF
CDR3 DNA: TGTGCCAGCATACGGGAGGCGGCAGTGAATCAGCCCCAGCATTTT

V gene: TRBV10-3
J gene: TRBJ1-6
clone size: NA
D gene: TRBD1
CDR3 protein: CAILRTGENSPLHF
CDR3 DNA: TGTGCCATCCTCCGGACAGGGGAAAATTCACCCCTCCACTTT

V gene: TRBV7-2
J gene: TRBJ1-5
clone size: NA
D gene: TRBD1
CDR3 protein: CASSLRTGNQPQHF
CDR3 DNA: TGTGCCAGCAGCCTTCGGACAGGGAATCAGCCCCAGCATTTT

V gene: TRBV19
J gene: TRBJ1-3
clone size: NA
D gene: NA
CDR3 protein: CAPRGRPRLAGNTIYF
CDR3 DNA: TGTGCCCCACGCGGGCGCCCACGGCTGGCTGGAAACACCATATATTTT

V gene: TRBV27
J gene: TRBJ1-4
clone size: NA
D gene: TRBD1
CDR3 protein: CASSLTGAGEKLFF
CDR3 DNA: TGTGCCAGCAGCCTAACAGGGGCGGGAGAAAAACTGTTTTTT

V gene: TRBV6-6
J gene: TRBJ1-1
clone size: NA
D gene: NA
CDR3 protein: CASSLGQMNTEAFF
CDR3 DNA: TGTGCCAGCAGTCTAGGACAGATGAACACTGAAGCTTTCTTT

V gene: TRBV7-2
J gene: TRBJ2-3
clone size: NA
D gene: NA
CDR3 protein: CASSTRFMADTQYF
CDR3 DNA: TGTGCCAGCAGCACCCGGTTCATGGCAGATACGCAGTATTTT

V gene: TRBV6-5
J gene: TRBJ2-7
clone size: NA
D gene: NA
CDR3 protein: CASSYSGLLSSYEQYF
CDR3 DNA: TGTGCCAGCAGTTACTCGGGACTGTTGAGCTCCTACGAGCAGTACTTC

V gene: TRBV6-5
J gene: TRBJ1-1
clone size: NA
D gene: NA
CDR3 protein: CASSTTGGEALF
CDR3 DNA: TGTGCCAGCAGCACCACCGGAGGTGAAGCTCTCTTT

V gene: TRBV6-5
J gene: TRBJ2-7
clone size: NA
D gene: NA
CDR3 protein: CASSYSSQGQTYEQYF
CDR3 DNA: TGTGCCAGCAGTTACTCCTCGCAGGGTCAAACCTACGAGCAGTACTTC

V gene: TRBV4-1
J gene: TRBJ2-3
clone size: NA
D gene: TRBD2
CDR3 protein: CASSPGGTGTVTDTQYF
CDR3 DNA: TGCGCCAGCAGCCCGGGAGGCACCGGGACCGTCACAGATACGCAGTATTTT

V gene: TRBV9
J gene: TRBJ2-3
clone size: once
D gene: TRBD1
CDR3 protein: CASSGTGAAADTQYF
CDR3 DNA: TGTGCCAGCAGCGGCACAGGGGCGGCCGCAGATACGCAGTATTTT

V gene: TRBV18
J gene: TRBJ2-4
clone size: once
D gene: TRBD1
CDR3 protein: CASSPPGTGPSNGIQYF
CDR3 DNA: TGTGCCAGCTCACCACCGGGGACAGGACCCTCGAACGGCATTCAGTACTTC